The subject of this entry is one TCR beta chain. What it recognizes is unknown. In germline, CDR1 is MDHEN, CDR2 SYDVKM. There are 13 residues in the CDR3. V lost 4 bases to trimming and J lost 4 bases, with 11 bases between them. Per the study methods: For the immunoSEQ data, sequences were junction-only without quality scores, so filtering differed. The assay was immunoSEQ multiplex PCR, and TCRdb's table has in-frame clones only and misses some. That table gives V, J and clone size, and the DNA gave D and trimming. In the table there are 950,000 to 1,100,000 clones, about 80% of which are singletons. These data originate in a study of shared clonotypes between healthy human individuals. Study results and caveats: Naive CD4 clonotypes overlapped across a few donors at roughly 5%. Apart from blood, nothing was sampled; tissue repertoires likely differ.

The sample taken for sequencing was memory CD4+ T cells sorted from blood. Described subset: CD45RA-negative fraction. V is TRBV28 and J is TRBJ2-7, with D hard to call. This TCR came from a man between 18 and 29 years old in good health. The DNA of the CDR3 is TGTGCCAGCAGTTCGGGTCCTGTATACGAGCAGTACTTC. Protein: CASSSGPVYEQYF.